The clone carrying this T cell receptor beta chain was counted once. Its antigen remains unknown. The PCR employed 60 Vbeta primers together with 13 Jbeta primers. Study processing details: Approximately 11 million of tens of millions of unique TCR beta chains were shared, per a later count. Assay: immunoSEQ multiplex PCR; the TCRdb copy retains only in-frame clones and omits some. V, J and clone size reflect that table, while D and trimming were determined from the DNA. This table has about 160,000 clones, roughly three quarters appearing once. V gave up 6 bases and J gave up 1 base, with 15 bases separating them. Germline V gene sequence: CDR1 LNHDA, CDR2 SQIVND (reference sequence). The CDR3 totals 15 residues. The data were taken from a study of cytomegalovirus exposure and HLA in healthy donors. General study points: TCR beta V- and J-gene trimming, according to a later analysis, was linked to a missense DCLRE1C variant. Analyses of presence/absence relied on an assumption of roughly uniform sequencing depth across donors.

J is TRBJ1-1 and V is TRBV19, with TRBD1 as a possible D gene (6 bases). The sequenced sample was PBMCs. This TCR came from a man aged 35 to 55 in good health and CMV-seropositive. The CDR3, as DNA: TGTGCCAGTAGGCTCTCAGGGGCGAGGAACACTGAAGCTTTCTTT. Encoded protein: CASRLSGARNTEAFF.